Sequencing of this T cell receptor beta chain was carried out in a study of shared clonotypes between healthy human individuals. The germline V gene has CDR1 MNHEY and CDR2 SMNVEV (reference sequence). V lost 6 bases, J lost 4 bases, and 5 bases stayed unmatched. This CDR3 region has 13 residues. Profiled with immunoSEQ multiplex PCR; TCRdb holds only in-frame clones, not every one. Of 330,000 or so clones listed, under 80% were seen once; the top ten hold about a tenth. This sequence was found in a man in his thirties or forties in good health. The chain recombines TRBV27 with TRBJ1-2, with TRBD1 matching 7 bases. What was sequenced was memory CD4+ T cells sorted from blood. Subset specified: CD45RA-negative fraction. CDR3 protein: CASRQGLTYGYTF. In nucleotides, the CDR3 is TGTGCCAGCAGACAGGGGTTAACCTATGGCTACACCTTC.